The 32 T cell receptor beta chains below come from one sample, sequenced in a study of tumor and adjacent non-tumor tissue in lung cancer. TCRbeta libraries were built with three rounds of nested PCR, modified from ARM-PCR. TCRdb reanalysed the multiplex PCR reads using MiXCR and keeps one entry per CDR3 protein. The sample has approximately 47,000 distinct CDR3 sequences, about 68% seen once. The template was RNA from unsorted bulk tissue. More than 3 cm separated this lung sample from the edge of the tumor. Source material: distant non-tumor lung tissue. These receptors were collected from a woman in her seventies with non-small cell lung cancer.

With regard to this clonotype: It may be a read error: a sequence one base away is much more abundant. The genes are TRBV30 and TRBJ1-5; 7 nucleotides align to TRBD1. This CDR3 contains 15 residues. In germline, CDR1 is GTSNPN, CDR2 SVGIG (reference sequence). Here the CDR3 DNA reads TGTGTCTGGCGAATGGAGGGGGCGATCGGTCAGCCCCAGCATTTT. It is translated as CVWRMEGAIGQPQHF.

A word on this clonotype: The junction does not match germline at one end; this may be a read error. V usage is TRBV6-1 and J usage is TRBJ2-5, with D possibly being TRBD1 or TRBD2 (5 bases each). Germline V gene data show CDR1 as MNHNS and CDR2 as SASEGT. The length of the CDR3 is 15 residues. Here the CDR3 reads CASSEYRAVQGTQYF. CDR3 coding DNA: TGTGCCAGCAGTGAATACCGAGCGGTTCAAGGGACCCAGTATTTC.

This clonotype appeared many times. The chain carries TRBV11-2 and TRBJ1-6, with 7 bases lining up with TRBD1. Trimming removed 5 bases from V and 6 bases from J; junction bases left unmatched: 4. Per germline, CDR1 SGHAT and CDR2 FQNNGV. The CDR3 consists of 14 residues. The DNA for the CDR3 is TGTGCCAGCAGCCCAGGGGGTCCTAATTCACCCCTCCACTTT. Protein: CASSPGGPNSPLHF.

V is TRBV20-1 and J is TRBJ2-2; TRBD1 agrees at 9 bases. The CDR3 extends over 15 amino acids. Trimming took 3 bases from V and 6 from J; bases not matched to a gene: 8. Germline-derived CDR1 and CDR2 are DFQATT and SNEGSKA (reference sequence). CDR3 amino acids: CSASVGQGVAGELFF. In DNA, the CDR3 is TGCAGTGCTAGCGTGGGACAGGGCGTCGCCGGGGAGCTGTTTTTT.

At least ten counts were recorded for this clonotype. This chain uses TRBV29-1 with TRBJ1-2; perhaps TRBD1 as D (5 bases). CDR1 is SQVTM and CDR2 is ANQGSEA in the germline V gene. This CDR3 has 16 amino acids. V gave up 6 bases and J gave up 1 base, with 21 bases separating them. Here the CDR3 DNA reads TGCAGCGTCCCCGGTGTGGCAGGGACGAGTAACTATGGCTACACCTTC. It codes for CSVPGVAGTSNYGYTF.

The table lists this clonotype with many counts. The V call is TRBV24-1, the J call TRBJ2-5; 7 nucleotides match TRBD2. This CDR3 contains 16 residues. Trimming at V came to 2 bases and at J to 2 bases, leaving 7 bases not matched to a gene. Per germline, CDR1 KGHDR and CDR2 SFDVKD. CDR3 in DNA: TGTGCCACCAGTGATTATTCTAGCGGAGCACAAGAGACCCAGTACTTC. Its translation is CATSDYSSGAQETQYF.

The chain employs TRBV12-3 or TRBV12-4 and TRBJ2-1; 7 bases fit TRBD2. Losses at the gene ends were 8 bases for V and 4 bases for J; bases not matched to a gene: 11. The CDR3 covers 15 residues. The CDR3 loop is CASRPGISGYNEQFF. The CDR3 nucleotides are TGTGCCAGCCGTCCCGGGATTAGCGGGTACAATGAGCAGTTCTTC.

A note on this clonotype: One junction end disagrees with the germline gene, perhaps due to a read error. The chain is built from TRBV4-1 and TRBJ1-1; unclear D gene. Per germline, CDR1 MGHRA and CDR2 YSYEKL. The CDR3 length is 14 residues. This CDR3 reads CVSSHRTENTEALF. CDR3 nucleotide sequence: TGCGTCAGCAGCCACCGAACAGAGAACACTGAAGCTTTATTT.

A word on this clonotype: The junction departs from germline at one end; a sequencing error may be responsible. The rearrangement links TRBV7-9 to TRBJ2-7; 8 nucleotides match TRBD1. Germline V CDR1 and CDR2: SEHNR, FQNEAQ (reference sequence). This CDR3 is 18 amino acids long. The CDR3 region is CAGRNVAGQEAISYEQYF. CDR3 coding DNA: TGTGCCGGCAGAAATGTGGCGGGACAGGAAGCCATTTCCTACGAGCAGTACTTT. Supplemented by reference TRBV7-9 and TRBJ2-7, the full variable domain reads DTGVSQNPRHKITKRGQNVTFRCDPISEHNRLYWYRQTLGQGPEFLTYFQNEAQLEKSRLLSDRFSAERPKGSFSTLEIQRTEQGDSAMYLCAGRNVAGQEAISYEQYFGPGTRLTVT.

Points on this clonotype: Given a much more abundant clone one base away, this may be a read error. This CDR3 reads CASRQGQEPTYEQYF. In DNA, the CDR3 is TGTGCCAGCAGACAGGGACAGGAACCGACCTACGAGCAGTACTTC. The chain uses TRBV6-5 and TRBJ2-7; 8 bases are shared with TRBD1. This CDR3 has 15 residues. The germline V gene encodes CDR1 MNHEY and CDR2 SVGAGI. The junction had 9 bases not matched to a gene; V was cut back by 6 bases and J by 2 bases.

This clonotype was seen only once. At one end, the junction sequence differs from germline, possibly due to a read error. CDR3 loop: CASSVTGANYGYTF. The DNA of the CDR3 is TGCGCTAGCAGTGTAACAGGGGCTAACTATGGCTACACCTTC. The J gene is TRBJ1-2, the V gene TRBV10-2, with TRBD1 identical over 7 bases. Germline loops: CDR1 WSHSY, CDR2 SAAADI. The CDR3 contains 14 residues.

J is TRBJ2-3 and V is TRBV5-6, with unresolved D. The CDR3 runs to 15 residues. Trimming removed 4 bases from V and 12 bases from J, with 24 bases in between. Germline V gives CDR1 SGHDT, CDR2 YYEEEE. CDR3: CASSKGYGPRRPQYF. DNA of the CDR3: TGTGCCAGCAGCAAAGGGTACGGTCCTCGTCGTCCACAGTATTTT. Full variable domain (missing parts from reference TRBV5-6 and TRBJ2-3): DAGVTQSPTHLIKTRGQQVTLRCSPKSGHDTVSWYQQALGQGPQFIFQYYEEEERQRGNFPDRFSGHQFPNYSSELNVNALLLGDSALYLCASSKGYGPRRPQYFGPGTRLTVL.

This clonotype occurred a few times. The J gene is TRBJ2-1, the V gene TRBV7-9, with TRBD2 matching over 14 bases. With V trimmed by 8 bases and J by 1 base, 10 bases remained unmatched. The CDR3 contains 18 residues. Germline V CDR1 and CDR2: SEHNR, FQNEAQ (reference sequence). CDR3 amino acids: CASRKTGTSGSSYNEQFF. The CDR3 DNA sequence: TGTGCCAGCCGAAAGACCGGGACTAGCGGGAGTTCCTACAATGAGCAGTTCTTC.

The table lists this clonotype with a few counts. A much larger clonotype is one base distant, so this may be a read error. V gene TRBV28 combines with J gene TRBJ2-3; D uncertain. Germline V CDR1 and CDR2: MDHEN, SYDVKM. The CDR3 extends over 11 amino acids. The CDR3 bases are TGTGGCAGCAGTAGTAAGGATACGCAGTATTTT. Translating gives CGSSSKDTQYF.

This clonotype has only a few counts. A much larger clonotype is one base distant, so this may be a read error. The chain recombines TRBV14 with TRBJ2-7; D gene ambiguous. The CDR3 sequence is 13 residues long. Deletions cut 5 bases from V and 3 bases from J, with 11 bases between. Per the germline V gene, CDR1 is SGHDN and CDR2 is FVKESK. The CDR3 coding sequence is TGTGCCAGCAGCTGTAGCCTGGGCTACGAGCAGTACTTC. This codes for CASSCSLGYEQYF.

As regards this clonotype: Mismatch with germline at one junction end may stem from a read error. This chain joins TRBV5-4 and TRBJ1-1; 9 bases align to TRBD1. Germline assignment: CDR1 SGHNT and CDR2 YYREEE (reference sequence). The CDR3 contains 16 residues. The CDR3 coding sequence is TGTGCCAGTAGCCGTATTCCGGGACAGGGAGTTACTGGAGCTTTCTTT. Protein: CASSRIPGQGVTGAFF.

Points on this clonotype: This clone may be a read error of a much larger clone one base away. The CDR3 carries no conserved terminal phenylalanine or tryptophan, so it likely arises from a read error. J is TRBJ2-7 and V is TRBV12-3 or TRBV12-4, with D possibly being TRBD1 or TRBD2 (6 bases each). The CDR3 is made up of 14 amino acids. V was shortened by 3 bases and J by 4 bases, with 13 bases between the two germline ends. CDR3 protein: CASSFRGRIYEQYL. The CDR3 nucleotides are TGTGCCAGCAGTTTCCGGGGGCGCATATACGAGCAGTACCTC.

Points on this clonotype: At one end the junction does not follow the germline gene, possibly because of a read error. CDR3 DNA sequence: TGCATCGTTGCCCCTAGTAGGCACAATGAACAGTTCTTC. Amino acid sequence: CIVAPSRHNEQFF. The chain uses TRBV29-1 and TRBJ2-1; D uncertain. The CDR3 contains 13 residues. Germline V lookup: CDR1 SQVTM, CDR2 ANQGSEA.

With regard to this clonotype: A much larger clone differs from this one at a single base, so this may be a read error. This chain links TRBV6-2 or TRBV6-3 with TRBJ2-3; 9 nucleotides agree with TRBD2. V lost 7 bases to trimming and J lost 3 bases; unmatched junction nucleotides: 11. The CDR3 runs to 16 residues. The germline CDR1 and CDR2 sequences are MNHEY and SVGEGT. CDR3 sequence: CASTRPGLAGTDTQYF. The CDR3 bases are TGTGCCAGCACCCGACCGGGTCTAGCGGGAACAGATACGCAGTATTTT.

In this sample, this clonotype is medium-sized. The chain has TRBV29-1 and TRBJ2-7, with D uncertain. Per germline, CDR1 SQVTM and CDR2 ANQGSEA. The V end was cut by 4 bases, the J end by 3 bases, with 4 bases between. The length of the CDR3 is 10 residues. The CDR3 here is CSVANYEQYF. CDR3 DNA sequence: TGCAGCGTTGCCAACTACGAGCAGTACTTC.

On this clonotype: One end of the junction is discordant with germline, which a read error may explain. The CDR3 here is CAISGGDSGSYGQYF. The CDR3 DNA sequence: TGTGCCATCAGTGGGGGGGATAGCGGTTCCTACGGGCAGTACTTC. The genes are TRBV10-3 and TRBJ2-7; tentative D call: TRBD2 (6 bases). From germline, CDR1 is ENHRY and CDR2 SYGVKD. CDR3 size: 15 residues.

Regarding this clonotype: One base away lies a much larger clone, so this may be a sequencing read error. The chain recombines TRBV6-5 with TRBJ2-1; D call uncertain. The germline V gene has CDR1 MNHEY and CDR2 SVGAGI. The CDR3 is 13 residues long. The CDR3 spells CACRPNWDNEQFF. The CDR3 nucleotides read TGTGCCTGCAGACCTAACTGGGACAATGAGCAGTTCTTC.

This clonotype showed up many times. This sequence joins TRBV6-5 and TRBJ2-3; D is undetermined. Trimming took 8 bases from V and 0 from J, leaving 9 bases between them. The CDR3 covers 13 residues. From germline, CDR1 is MNHEY and CDR2 SVGAGI. This CDR3 reads CASRRESTDTQYF. The CDR3 coding sequence is TGTGCCAGCCGCCGTGAGAGCACAGATACGCAGTATTTT.

This clonotype was counted between two and nine times. This sequence may be a read error, since a much larger clone differs from it by one base. The V and J genes are TRBV10-3 and TRBJ1-5; tentatively, D is TRBD1 (5 bases). The J call could be wrong; TRBJ2-3 is a better fit for the DNA end. The V gene's germline CDR1 is ENHRY and CDR2 SYGVKD. CDR3 size: 13 residues. CDR3 residues: CAISGQWNQPQYF. In DNA, the CDR3 is TGTGCCATCAGTGGACAGTGGAATCAGCCCCAGTATTTT.

Concerning this clonotype: Here the CDR3 omits its conserved ending phenylalanine or tryptophan, so a read error is the likely source. CDR3 bases: TGTGCCAGCAGTCTTCGGTTCGGCACTCAAGCTTTCCTT. Translated, it gives CASSLRFGTQAFL. The chain joins TRBV6-6 to TRBJ1-1; D is unresolved. Germline lookup yields CDR1 MNHNY and CDR2 SVGAGI (reference sequence). The CDR3 loop spans 13 amino acids.

The gene calls are TRBV11-2 and TRBJ2-2; D remains unclear. The CDR3 length is 15 residues. V lost 5 bases to trimming and J lost 8 bases, with 18 bases between them. Germline V gene lookup returns CDR1 SGHAT and CDR2 FQNNGV. The DNA of the CDR3 is TGTGCCAGCAGCATACCGGTTACGAACGCTGGGGAGCTGTTTTTT. Translated, it gives CASSIPVTNAGELFF.

The rearrangement joins TRBV29-1 to TRBJ2-7; 10 nucleotides match TRBD1. Trimming removed 7 bases from V and 8 bases from J; junction bases left unmatched: 14. The CDR3 has 14 amino acids. CDR1 and CDR2 (germline): SQVTM, ANQGSEA. The CDR3, as DNA: TGCAGCGCTGGACAGGGGGTCCCTACCGGCAAGCAGTACTTC. Its translation is CSAGQGVPTGKQYF.

As for this clonotype: This CDR3 fails to terminate in the conserved phenylalanine or tryptophan, so it likely reflects a read error. This rearrangement joins TRBV11-3 to TRBJ2-5; D is possibly TRBD2 (6 bases). The ends were cut back, 8 bases at V and 4 bases at J, with 14 bases in the middle. Germline V CDR1 and CDR2: SGHNT, YENEEA. CDR3 length: 13 residues. DNA of the CDR3: TGTGCCAGCGGCATAAGCGGGTTAGAGACCCAGTACCTC. This translates into CASGISGLETQYL.

A remark on this clonotype: Compared with germline, one end of the junction differs, possibly owing to a read error. J is TRBJ1-6 and V is TRBV14; 9 bases align to TRBD1. CDR3 size: 17 residues. Germline assignment: CDR1 SGHDN and CDR2 FVKESK. The CDR3 here is CANSQDLAGTGKSPLHF. CDR3 sequence (DNA): TGTGCCAACAGCCAAGATCTTGCCGGGACAGGGAAATCACCCCTCCACTTT.

The chain carries TRBV12-3 or TRBV12-4 and TRBJ2-3; no firm D call. This CDR3 is 12 amino acids long. The CDR3 nucleotides are TGTGCGGGCACCGGGCTCGCGGATACGCAGTATTTT. Protein sequence: CAGTGLADTQYF.

This clonotype occurred once. This could be a read error, since a much larger clone is one nucleotide away. The V and J genes are TRBV5-5 and TRBJ2-1; D is possibly TRBD2 (5 bases). The CDR3 loop spans 13 amino acids. Germline V gene sequence: CDR1 SGHKS, CDR2 YYEKEE (reference sequence). CDR3 sequence: CANSSWRANEQFF. In nucleotides, the CDR3 is TGTGCCAACAGCTCGTGGCGGGCTAATGAGCAGTTCTTC.

This sequence joins TRBV4-2 and TRBJ2-1; 7 bases are a match to TRBD1. CDR1 LGHNA and CDR2 YNFKEQ come from the germline V gene. This CDR3 contains 16 residues. The junction had 17 bases not matched to a gene; V was cut back by 10 bases and J by 5 bases. This CDR3 is CANCHGTGDTDNEQFF. DNA for the CDR3: TGTGCCAACTGCCACGGAACAGGGGACACCGACAATGAGCAGTTCTTC.